This T cell receptor (beta chain) was obtained from a study of blood T cell repertoires in COVID-19 (dated by TCRdb to the early 2020s). Regarding the research as a whole: Collaborator samples came from the United States, Italy and Spain and covered acute and convalescent phases of COVID-19. The material from the prospective study consisted of cDNA or gDNA derived from T cells, B-cell-depleted T cells, or PBMCs. Subjects who had been exposed to COVID-19, were actively infected with it, or had recovered from it provided the deeply sampled blood TCRbeta repertoires that made up the dataset. The repertoires were released in a freely available public database intended as a resource for research on the immune response to SARS-CoV-2. Samples came from the ongoing ImmuneRACE study (first 160 participants) plus 1,254 subjects from 6 global collaborators. Sample metadata almost always included a de-identified subject ID, COVID-19 status, age in years and sex. HLA class I and class II types, where available, came from metadata supplied by the sample provider rather than from assay-based typing.

TCRbeta CDR3 regions were amplified from genomic DNA using the immunoSEQ Assay, a bias-controlled multiplex PCR. On the study's bioinformatics: Within the assay, amplification of reference gene primers was used to estimate how many nucleated cells each sample contained. To quantify the absolute abundance of each unique TCRbeta CDR3 rearrangement, sequence reads were collapsed and filtered. For each sample, productive Simpson clonality was calculated as the square root of Simpson's diversity index over productive rearrangements. TCRdb limited this immuneACCESS table to in-frame rearrangements with V and J called. A share of clones is missing; checked studies link under half to unresolved V genes, and the rest is unexplained. The V and J calls and the clone size are those of that table, but D and trimming were determined from the DNA. Recorded for this sample are fewer than 350,000 clones; around 89% of them occurred a single time. The ten largest clones take up approximately 4.2% of the sample.

Each collaborating institution followed its own protocols to collect whole blood in K2EDTA tubes. For TCRbeta analysis, collaborators shipped samples as frozen whole blood, isolated PBMCs, or DNA extracted from either of those sample types. What the authors observed across the whole study: Clinical and demographic metadata were provided uncurated, with the amount varying by source and participant.

From the cysteine through the phenylalanine, the CDR3 covers 15 amino acids. The DNA shown is the 45-base CDR3, in frame from base 1. CDR1 and CDR2 are drawn from the germline V gene: SGHNT, YENEEA. Trimming removed 3 bases from V and 2 bases from J, leaving 10 bases between the germline ends. As to this clone: Its antigen is currently not known. The record has no base qualities; no much larger clone is one base away.

The sequence was collected from a man aged 40-55 years with acute or convalescent COVID-19. Sequenced: peripheral blood. The sequence joins TRBV11-3 to TRBJ2-2, with a tentative D gene TRBD2 over 6 matching bases. CDR3 region: CASSFGGLNTGELFF. The nucleotide sequence reads TGTGCCAGCAGCTTCGGGGGTCTTAACACCGGGGAGCTGTTTTTT. With the portions outside the CDR3 filled from the reference TRBV11-3 and TRBJ2-2 genes, the complete variable region becomes EAGVVQSPRYKIIEKKQPVAFWCNPISGHNTLYWYLQNLGQGPELLIRYENEEAVDDSQLPKDRFSAERLKGVDSTLKIQPAELGDSAVYLCASSFGGLNTGELFFGEGSRLTVL.